This TCR beta chain is from a study of immune evolution from preneoplasia to lung adenocarcinoma. The wider study: HLA loss of heterozygosity: around 6.5% AIS, less than 18% MIA, approximately 31% ADC, none AAH. Study results and limitations: KRAS-mutant nodules had the highest T cell clonality. Normal lung had the highest top T cell clone frequencies.

The junction had 6 bases not matched to a gene; V was cut back by 4 bases and J by 6 bases. The CDR3 has 15 amino acids. CDR1 SGHRS and CDR2 YFSETQ come from the germline V gene. As for this clone: Its antigen is as yet unknown.

Premalignant or tumor cells were enriched by macro-dissection after pathologic assessment. Method: immunoSEQ multiplex PCR; TCRdb's copy keeps in-frame clones and lacks some. The table includes some 16,000 clones, 75% to 90% detected once. The sequencing sample was made of FFPE invasive lung adenocarcinoma tissue. The chain is built from TRBV5-1 and TRBJ2-7; TRBD2 matches at 14 bases. The clonotype was recovered from a person aged 70 to 85 with invasive lung adenocarcinoma. CDR3 sequence reads: CASSQGTSGGGEQYF. Here the CDR3 DNA reads TGCGCCAGCAGCCAAGGGACTAGCGGGGGCGGCGAGCAGTACTTC.